Listed below are T cell receptor beta chains from one sample, sequenced in a study of blood T cell repertoires in COVID-19. Only in-frame clones appear in the TCRdb table, and some are missing; sequencing was by immunoSEQ multiplex PCR. The repertoire holds about 240,000 clones, roughly 80% seen once, with approximately 4% in the top ten. Sample: PBMCs or T cells enriched from blood (not recorded which). These receptors were taken from a woman aged 40 to 55 who had been exposed to COVID-19. CDR3s include the opening cysteine and the closing phenylalanine or tryptophan. Fields, in order: V gene, D gene, clone size, J gene, CDR3 DNA, CDR3 protein. D genes are given only for firm matches. Expanded clones get a size class; other rows say once, few or many, or leave the size out.

>TRBV18|.|.|TRBJ1-5
TGTGCCAGCTCACCACAATCCCGCTATAGCAATCAGCCCCAGCATTTT
CASSPQSRYSNQPQHF
>TRBV6-2/TRBV6-3|TRBD2|.|TRBJ2-2
TGTGCCAGCAGTTACTTACTAGCGGGGGGCCACAACACCGGGGAGCTGTTTTTT
CASSYLLAGGHNTGELFF
>TRBV3-1/TRBV3-2|.|.|TRBJ1-1
TGTGCCAGCAGCCAAGGGGCAGGGGTGGCTGAAGCTTTCTTT
CASSQGAGVAEAFF
>TRBV3-1/TRBV3-2|.|.|TRBJ2-3
TGTGCCAGCAGCCCCTCTGACGGGGGAGCTAGCACAGATACGCAGTATTTT
CASSPSDGGASTDTQYF
>TRBV7-2|.|once|TRBJ1-2
TGTGCCAGCAGCCCGCTTAGGGGTGATGGCTACACCTTC
CASSPLRGDGYTF
>TRBV7-3|.|.|TRBJ1-1
TGTGCCAGCAGCTGGGGGCCCTCGAACACTGAAGCTTTCTTT
CASSWGPSNTEAFF
>TRBV29-1|.|once|TRBJ1-1
TGCAGCGTTGAAGTAGGACAACCGAACACTGAAGCTTTCTTT
CSVEVGQPNTEAFF
>TRBV19|.|.|TRBJ1-1
TGTGCCAGTAACGAGGCGACCACTGAAGCTTTCTTT
CASNEATTEAFF
>TRBV9|.|.|TRBJ2-2
TGTGCCAGCAGCGTACTAGCGCCTCCTACCGGGGAGCTGTTTTTT
CASSVLAPPTGELFF
>TRBV7-7|.|.|TRBJ1-1
TGTGCTAGCAGCCCTTCAGAGAACACTGAAGCTTTCTTT
CASSPSENTEAFF
>TRBV28|.|.|TRBJ1-5
TGTGCCAGCAGACTGGGGGCTCCGAATCAGCCCCAGCATTTT
CASRLGAPNQPQHF
>TRBV3-1/TRBV3-2|.|.|TRBJ1-5
TGTGCCAGCAGCCAAGGCGGGTTGTACCAGCCCCAGCATTTT
CASSQGGLYQPQHF
>TRBV4-3|TRBD2|.|TRBJ2-7
TGCGCCAGCAGCCACCAAAAATCGGGAGGCTACGAGCAGTACTTC
CASSHQKSGGYEQYF
>TRBV4-1|TRBD1|.|TRBJ2-1
TGCGCCAGCAGCTTTGACAGGGGCAATGAGCAGTTCTTC
CASSFDRGNEQFF
>TRBV27|TRBD1|.|TRBJ1-2
TGTGCCAGCAGTGAGAGACAGGGCTTTGGCTACACCTTC
CASSERQGFGYTF
>TRBV19|TRBD1|few|TRBJ1-2
TGTGCCAGTCTTCCCGGGACAGCACGCTATGGCTACACCTTC
CASLPGTARYGYTF
>TRBV28|TRBD1|.|TRBJ1-1
TGTGCCAGCAGTTTACTGAGACAGGGTACCTACACTGAAGCTTTCTTT
CASSLLRQGTYTEAFF
>TRBV7-2|.|.|TRBJ1-6
TGTGCCAGCAGCCTGTCTGGGCTCAGCGCCGGACAAAATTCACCCCTCCACTTT
CASSLSGLSAGQNSPLHF
>TRBV5-1|.|once|TRBJ1-6
TGCGCCAGCAGCCGTGGGGGGGACACCGATTCACCCCTCCACTTT
CASSRGGDTDSPLHF
>TRBV28|TRBD2|.|TRBJ2-3
TGTGCCAGCAGTTTGCCACCTAACGGGAGGGTTTTCACAGATACGCAGTATTTT
CASSLPPNGRVFTDTQYF